Listed here are 24 T cell receptor beta chains from one sample, sequenced in a study of T cells after somatic rescue of genetic block. Profiling relied on immunoSEQ multiplex PCR, and the TCRdb table lists in-frame clones only, not all of them. This repertoire shows 12,000 to 15,000 clones, more than 70% found once; its top ten account for under 35%. Sequencing was carried out using peripheral blood mononuclear cells (PBMCs). The receptors were gathered from a man younger than 35.

The rearrangement links TRBV13 to TRBJ2-7, with D perhaps TRBD2 (5 bases). The CDR3 spans 12 residues. Between the trimmed V and J ends, which lost 1 base and 6 bases, there was a span of 7 bases. Germline loops: CDR1 PRHDT, CDR2 FYEKMQ (reference sequence). The CDR3 DNA is TGTGCCAGCAGCTTAGAGCGGTCCGAGCAGTACTTC. Translation gives CASSLERSEQYF.

This clone has more than one count but fewer than ten. The genes are TRBV18 and TRBJ2-5; TRBD2 agrees at 9 bases. The CDR3 contains 19 residues. With 0 bases clipped from V and 4 bases from J, the junction kept 15 bases outside the gene matches. Germline V gene sequence: CDR1 KGHSH, CDR2 LQKENI. CDR3: CASSPPRRRGGERGETQYF. For the CDR3, the DNA is TGTGCCAGCTCACCACCGCGGCGGCGGGGGGGCGAGAGGGGAGAGACCCAGTACTTC.

The V call is TRBV5-1, the J call TRBJ2-7; D is undetermined. Trimming took off 1 base at V and 1 base at J, with 9 bases between the two ends. The V gene's germline CDR1 is SGHRS and CDR2 YFSETQ. This CDR3 has 14 residues. This CDR3 is CASSLFADSYEQYF. The CDR3 DNA follows: TGCGCCAGCAGCTTGTTCGCGGATTCCTACGAGCAGTACTTC.

As DNA, the CDR3 is TGCAGCGTTGGACAGGGGGGAGCGGAAAAACTGTTTTTT. Encoded protein: CSVGQGGAEKLFF. The V gene is TRBV29-1, the J gene TRBJ1-4; TRBD1 matches at 9 bases. The CDR3 has 13 amino acids. The germline V gene has CDR1 SQVTM and CDR2 ANQGSEA. The V gene end was trimmed by 4 bases and the J gene end by 8 bases; junction bases not matched to a gene: 5.

The rearrangement uses TRBV2 and TRBJ2-7, with D possibly TRBD2 on 6 matching bases. The CDR3 totals 17 residues. V lost 6 bases and J 2 bases, leaving 23 bases between the germline ends. The germline gives CDR1 SNHLY, CDR2 FYNNEI. The CDR3 protein is CASSPGNLARGPYEQYF. The DNA of the CDR3 is TGTGCCAGCAGCCCAGGGAACCTTGCGCGGGGCCCCTACGAGCAGTACTTC.

This clone was counted between two and nine times. The chain carries TRBV29-1 and TRBJ2-5; 7 bases match TRBD1. The germline V gene encodes CDR1 SQVTM and CDR2 ANQGSEA. This CDR3 comprises 13 residues. V lost 6 bases, J lost 4 bases, and 8 bases stayed unmatched. The CDR3 DNA reads as TGCAGCGTCCGACAGGGTTGGAGAGAGACCCAGTACTTC. Its translation is CSVRQGWRETQYF.

The CDR3, as DNA: TGTGCCAGCAGAACTAACAGGGTGGGGAACACTGAAGCTTTCTTT. This gives the protein CASRTNRVGNTEAFF. This chain links TRBV6-1 with TRBJ1-1, with D possibly being TRBD1 (6 bases). This CDR3 spans 15 amino acids. Germline CDR1 and CDR2: MNHNS and SASEGT. The V gene lost 6 bases and the J gene lost 1 base, with 15 bases spanning the gap.

J is TRBJ1-1 and V is TRBV28, with 8 bases fitting TRBD1. Trimming took 6 bases from V and 5 from J; bases not matched to a gene: 17. The CDR3 totals 17 residues. CDR1 is MDHEN and CDR2 is SYDVKM in the germline V gene. CDR3: CASSAWSGQGARTEAFF. The CDR3 DNA is TGTGCCAGCAGCGCATGGTCCGGTCAGGGGGCTAGGACTGAAGCTTTCTTT.

This chain uses TRBV28 with TRBJ2-6; D is undetermined. V was pared by 3 bases and J by 1 base, with 7 bases between. The CDR3 contains 15 residues. Germline V lookup: CDR1 MDHEN, CDR2 SYDVKM. CDR3 coding DNA: TGTGCCAGCAGTTTGGGATCTTCTGGGGCCAACGTCCTGACTTTC. This translates into CASSLGSSGANVLTF.

This clone occurred a few times. This rearrangement joins TRBV9 to TRBJ2-2; 8 bases are shared with TRBD1. CDR1 and CDR2 (germline): SGDLS, YYNGEE. The CDR3 spans 16 residues. After removal of 2 bases from V and 0 bases from J, the junction contained 3 bases not matched to a gene. The CDR3 nucleotides read TGTGCCAGCAGCGTGGAGGGACAGGCGAACACCGGGGAGCTGTTTTTT. The encoded protein is CASSVEGQANTGELFF.

This clone has just a few counts. This chain joins TRBV5-1 and TRBJ2-3; 7 nucleotides agree with TRBD1. The CDR3 is 15 amino acids. Trimming removed 5 bases from V and 1 base from J; junction bases left unmatched: 7. Germline CDR1 reads SGHRS; CDR2 reads YFSETQ. The DNA for the CDR3 is TGCGCCAGCAGGCCTCCCGGACAGGGCACAGATACGCAGTATTTT. Translating it yields CASRPPGQGTDTQYF. Based on the CDR3 plus reference TRBV5-1 and TRBJ2-3, the full variable domain is KAGVTQTPRYLIKTRGQQVTLSCSPISGHRSVSWYQQTPGQGLQFLFEYFSETQRNKGNFPGRFSGRQFSNSRSEMNVSTLELGDSALYLCASRPPGQGTDTQYFGPGTRLTVL.

Here the CDR3 reads CASTQASSYNSPLHF. The CDR3 DNA is TGTGCCAGCACACAGGCAAGCTCCTATAATTCACCCCTCCACTTT. The chain uses TRBV2 and TRBJ1-6; TRBD1 is a possible D gene (5 bases). The CDR3 has 15 amino acids. Germline V gives CDR1 SNHLY, CDR2 FYNNEI. Trimming shortened V by 7 bases and J by 0 bases, and 10 bases separated the two germline ends.

The V call is TRBV4-2, the J call TRBJ2-3, with 7 bases lining up with TRBD1. The CDR3 loop spans 16 amino acids. V was pared by 4 bases and J by 3 bases, with 10 bases of the junction left unmatched. Germline lookup yields CDR1 LGHNA and CDR2 YNFKEQ. CDR3 sequence reads: CASSREEGGGTDTQYF. CDR3 nucleotide sequence: TGTGCCAGCAGCCGCGAGGAAGGGGGCGGGACAGATACGCAGTATTTT.

The chain uses TRBV5-1 and TRBJ1-5, with a weak D call TRBD1 (5 bases). Germline loops: CDR1 SGHRS, CDR2 YFSETQ. Deletions cut 0 bases from V and 1 base from J, with 8 bases between. This CDR3 region has 15 residues. CDR3 coding DNA: TGCGCCAGCAGCTTGGGGCAGGGAAGCAATCAGCCCCAGCATTTT. It encodes CASSLGQGSNQPQHF. The complete variable domain, with remaining parts taken from reference TRBV5-1 and TRBJ1-5, reads KAGVTQTPRYLIKTRGQQVTLSCSPISGHRSVSWYQQTPGQGLQFLFEYFSETQRNKGNFPGRFSGRQFSNSRSEMNVSTLELGDSALYLCASSLGQGSNQPQHFGDGTRLSIL.

The chain is built from TRBV6-6 and TRBJ1-2, with 7 bases aligning to TRBD1. This CDR3 has 14 amino acids. Per germline, CDR1 MNHNY and CDR2 SVGAGI (reference sequence). The V and J ends lost 4 bases and 8 bases, in that order; junction bases with no gene match: 10. CDR3: CASSLLATGVGYTF. The CDR3 region has the DNA TGTGCCAGCAGTTTGTTAGCAACAGGGGTCGGCTACACCTTC.

This chain links TRBV15 with TRBJ1-5, with unresolved D. The CDR3 has 15 amino acids. Germline CDR1 LNHNV, CDR2 YYDKDF (reference sequence). Trimming shortened V by 1 base and J by 0 bases, and 7 bases separated the two germline ends. Written as DNA, the CDR3 is TGTGCCACCAGCAGAGGACAAAATAGCAATCAGCCCCAGCATTTT. It is translated as CATSRGQNSNQPQHF.

A few counts support this clone. The V and J genes are TRBV19 and TRBJ2-5, with 7 bases lining up with TRBD1. V was pared by 5 bases and J by 3 bases, with 3 bases of the junction left unmatched. The CDR3 totals 13 residues. From germline, CDR1 is LNHDA and CDR2 SQIVND (reference sequence). CDR3 nucleotide sequence: TGTGCCAGTAGTGAGGGGACAGAAGAGACCCAGTACTTC. Encoded protein: CASSEGTEETQYF.

The chain carries TRBV5-1 and TRBJ2-3, with D perhaps matching TRBD1 (5 bases). The CDR3 spans 16 residues. Between the trimmed V and J ends, which lost 0 bases and 1 base, there was a span of 12 bases. The germline CDR1 and CDR2 sequences are SGHRS and YFSETQ. This chain's CDR3 is CASSLEGAPGTDTQYF. CDR3 nucleotide sequence: TGCGCCAGCAGCTTGGAAGGGGCGCCGGGCACAGATACGCAGTATTTT.

The V call is TRBV18, the J call TRBJ2-3; 7 nucleotides match TRBD2. V shed 0 bases, J shed 0 bases, and the junction held 0 bases outside the gene matches. In germline, CDR1 is KGHSH, CDR2 LQKENI. This CDR3 region has 15 residues. CDR3 amino acids: CASSPPSGSTDTQYF. The DNA of the CDR3 is TGTGCCAGCTCACCACCTAGCGGGAGCACAGATACGCAGTATTTT.

V is TRBV6-1 and J is TRBJ1-5; TRBD1 matches 7 bases. Trimming removed 4 bases from V and 4 bases from J; junction bases left unmatched: 4. The CDR3 runs to 14 residues. The germline CDR1 and CDR2 sequences are MNHNS and SASEGT. The CDR3 DNA reads TGTGCCAGCAGTGGCGCAGGGGGGAATCAGCCCCAGCATTTT. Its protein product is CASSGAGGNQPQHF.

J is TRBJ2-5 and V is TRBV18; 7 bases align to TRBD2. V lost 1 base to trimming and J lost 1 base; unmatched junction nucleotides: 6. Germline CDR1 is KGHSH and CDR2 is LQKENI. The CDR3 is 16 residues long. CDR3 residues: CASSPLKGGGQETQYF. Written as DNA, the CDR3 is TGTGCCAGCTCACCACTTAAGGGCGGGGGCCAAGAGACCCAGTACTTC.

This clone has just a few counts. The junction does not match germline at one end; this may be a read error. For the CDR3, the DNA is TGTGCCAGCAGTTACCCGGGAGGCGAGCAGTACTTC. Encoded protein: CASSYPGGEQYF. V gene TRBV10-3 combines with J gene TRBJ2-7; 7 bases map to TRBD2. The germline V gene has CDR1 ENHRY and CDR2 SYGVKD. This CDR3 region has 12 residues.

This chain links TRBV11-2 with TRBJ1-2, with TRBD1 matching 7 bases. V gave up 0 bases and J gave up 8 bases; unmatched junction bases: 9. CDR1 is SGHAT, CDR2 FQNNGV, per germline. The CDR3 loop spans 15 amino acids. The CDR3 protein is CASSLDLYRGEGYTF. The DNA of the CDR3 is TGTGCCAGCAGCTTAGACCTCTACAGGGGTGAAGGCTACACCTTC.

The J gene is TRBJ2-7, the V gene TRBV6-5, with a weak D call TRBD1 (6 bases). Trimming took 6 bases from V and 3 from J, leaving 18 bases between them. Germline loops: CDR1 MNHEY, CDR2 SVGAGI. The CDR3 has 15 amino acids. The CDR3 loop is CASSLGTSIFYEQYF. The CDR3 DNA reads as TGTGCCAGCAGCCTAGGGACATCGATATTCTACGAGCAGTACTTC.